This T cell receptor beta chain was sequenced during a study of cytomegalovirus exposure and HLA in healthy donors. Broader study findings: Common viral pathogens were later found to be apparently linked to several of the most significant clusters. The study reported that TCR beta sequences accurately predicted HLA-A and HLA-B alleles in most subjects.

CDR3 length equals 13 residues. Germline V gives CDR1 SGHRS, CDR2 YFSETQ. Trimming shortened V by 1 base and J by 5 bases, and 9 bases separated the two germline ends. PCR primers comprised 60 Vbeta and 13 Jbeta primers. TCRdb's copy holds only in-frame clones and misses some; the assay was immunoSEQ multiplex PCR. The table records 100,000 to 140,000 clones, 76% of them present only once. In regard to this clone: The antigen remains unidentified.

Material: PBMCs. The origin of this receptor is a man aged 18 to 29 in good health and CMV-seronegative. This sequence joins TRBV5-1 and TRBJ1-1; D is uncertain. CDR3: CASSLFIGTEAFF. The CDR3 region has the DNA TGCGCCAGCAGCTTGTTCATCGGTACTGAAGCTTTCTTT. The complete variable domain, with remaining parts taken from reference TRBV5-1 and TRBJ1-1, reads KAGVTQTPRYLIKTRGQQVTLSCSPISGHRSVSWYQQTPGQGLQFLFEYFSETQRNKGNFPGRFSGRQFSNSRSEMNVSTLELGDSALYLCASSLFIGTEAFFGQGTRLTVV.